Presented here are 30 T cell receptor beta chains from one specimen sequenced in a study of cytomegalovirus exposure and HLA in healthy donors. The PCR used 60 Vbeta and 13 Jbeta primers. This table comes from immunoSEQ multiplex PCR, and its TCRdb copy is limited to in-frame clones, with some not included. Of about 150,000 clones in the sample, around 75% were seen once. Sequencing was carried out using PBMCs. These receptors were taken from a man aged 18 to 30 in good health and CMV-seronegative.

The V call is TRBV28, the J call TRBJ2-7; D gene uncertain. The CDR3 has 12 residues. From germline, CDR1 is MDHEN and CDR2 SYDVKM. V was clipped by 4 bases and J by 1 base, with 5 bases between them. The DNA for the CDR3 is TGTGCCAGCAGTTCCGTTTCCTACGAGCAGTACTTC. Encoded protein: CASSSVSYEQYF.

CDR3 residues: CASSLGTGRMNTEAFF. Here the CDR3 DNA reads TGTGCCAGCAGCTTGGGGACAGGGCGAATGAACACTGAAGCTTTCTTT. This chain links TRBV5-4 with TRBJ1-1; 8 positions agree with TRBD1. After removal of 0 bases from V and 0 bases from J, the junction contained 4 bases not matched to a gene. The CDR3 consists of 16 residues. Germline-derived CDR1 and CDR2 are SGHNT and YYREEE (reference sequence). The full variable domain, in which reference TRBV5-4 and TRBJ1-1 provide the parts outside the CDR3, is ETGVTQSPTHLIKTRGQQVTLRCSSQSGHNTVSWYQQALGQGPQFIFQYYREEENGRGNFPPRFSGLQFPNYSSELNVNALELDDSALYLCASSLGTGRMNTEAFFGQGTRLTVV.

This sequence joins TRBV10-1 and TRBJ2-1, with a possible D match to TRBD2 (6 bases). CDR1 and CDR2 (germline): WNHNN, SYGVQD (reference sequence). V shed 2 bases and J shed 6 bases, with 11 bases lying between them. CDR3 length: 14 amino acids. The DNA of the CDR3 is TGCGCCAGCAGTGAGGGGCGAGCGGGCAATGAGCAGTTCTTC. Translated: CASSEGRAGNEQFF.

The rearrangement joins TRBV7-9 to TRBJ2-2, with a weak D call TRBD1 (6 bases). Germline CDR1 is SEHNR and CDR2 is FQNEAQ (reference sequence). The CDR3 has 14 amino acids. V lost 3 bases and J 3 bases, leaving 8 bases between the germline ends. As DNA, the CDR3 is TGTGCCAGCAGCTTTAGGACAGACACCGGGGAGCTGTTTTTT. Its protein product is CASSFRTDTGELFF.

This clone was picked up a small number of times. A read error may account for a junction end that differs from germline. This chain joins TRBV6-5 and TRBJ2-7; TRBD1 agrees at 10 bases. This CDR3 comprises 14 residues. CDR1 and CDR2 from the germline V gene are MNHEY and SVGAGI. The CDR3 spells CATSEGQGRYEQYF. As DNA, the CDR3 is TGTGCCACCAGTGAGGGACAGGGGCGCTACGAGCAGTACTTC.

CDR3 residues: CASSHGGTGAEQYF. CDR3 DNA sequence: TGTGCCAGCAGCCATGGGGGGACAGGGGCCGAGCAGTACTTC. J is TRBJ2-7 and V is TRBV21-1; the table's D call, TRBD1, was not checked against the DNA. TRBV21-1 is deemed a pseudogene. The CDR3 loop spans 14 amino acids.

This chain's CDR3 is CASSPPGTSGADTQYF. DNA for the CDR3: TGTGCCAGCAGCCCCCCCGGGACTAGCGGGGCAGATACGCAGTATTTT. The V gene is TRBV21-1, the J gene TRBJ2-3; the D call TRBD2 from the table was never checked on the DNA. TRBV21-1 constitutes a pseudogene. This CDR3 has 16 amino acids.

The chain is built from TRBV6-5 and TRBJ1-3; perhaps TRBD1 as D (5 bases). Germline lookup yields CDR1 MNHEY and CDR2 SVGAGI. This CDR3 region has 15 residues. V was pared by 0 bases and J by 6 bases, with 12 bases between. The CDR3 loop is CASSYSTGVENTIYF. CDR3 coding DNA: TGTGCCAGCAGTTACTCCACGGGGGTCGAAAACACCATATATTTT.

The rearrangement joins TRBV5-1 to TRBJ2-7; TRBD1 matches at 8 bases. The germline gives CDR1 SGHRS, CDR2 YFSETQ. The CDR3 extends over 16 amino acids. The trim removed 0 bases at V and 3 bases at J, leaving 8 bases unmatched. CDR3: CASSLEPQGVGYEQYF. Here the CDR3 DNA reads TGCGCCAGCAGCTTGGAACCACAGGGGGTAGGCTACGAGCAGTACTTC.

This chain joins TRBV5-1 and TRBJ2-3; 7 bases agree with TRBD1. Trimming cost V 3 bases and J 2 bases; bases outside gene matches: 6. Germline CDR1 reads SGHRS; CDR2 reads YFSETQ. This CDR3 is built from 15 residues. The CDR3 here is CASSSLTGTTDTQYF. CDR3 bases: TGCGCCAGCAGCTCCCTGACAGGGACCACAGATACGCAGTATTTT.

The rearrangement links TRBV5-1 to TRBJ2-5; D is possibly TRBD2 (5 bases). V lost 0 bases and J 5 bases, leaving 11 bases between the germline ends. This CDR3 region has 14 residues. CDR1 and CDR2 from the germline V gene are SGHRS and YFSETQ. The CDR3, as DNA: TGCGCCAGCAGCTTGGATGCGGGTAGGGAGACCCAGTACTTC. Translating it yields CASSLDAGRETQYF.

The chain joins TRBV27 to TRBJ2-5, with TRBD2 matching over 8 bases. V lost 1 base to trimming and J lost 5 bases; unmatched junction nucleotides: 9. Germline CDR1 and CDR2: MNHEY and SMNVEV (reference sequence). This CDR3 contains 16 residues. The CDR3 loop reads CASSLWLAGGRETQYF. DNA of the CDR3: TGTGCCAGCAGTTTATGGCTAGCGGGTGGCCGGGAGACCCAGTACTTC.

The gene calls are TRBV2 and TRBJ1-4; D unclear. Germline V gene lookup returns CDR1 SNHLY and CDR2 FYNNEI. V lost 7 bases and J 7 bases, leaving 16 bases between the germline ends. CDR3 size: 14 residues. CDR3 sequence: CASKVREGSEKLFF. The CDR3, as DNA: TGTGCCAGCAAAGTGAGGGAAGGGAGTGAAAAACTGTTTTTT.

The CDR3 coding sequence is TGTGCCAGCAGTGAAGGCCCACAGACCTCTCCATTAAGTTACGAGCAGTACTTC. Translated, it gives CASSEGPQTSPLSYEQYF. This sequence joins TRBV6-1 and TRBJ2-7; D not certain. Per germline, CDR1 MNHNS and CDR2 SASEGT. The CDR3 length is 18 residues. Trimming pared 1 base from V and 4 bases from J, leaving 23 bases between.

The gene calls are TRBV4-1 and TRBJ2-7; tentative D call: TRBD2 (5 bases). In germline, CDR1 is MGHRA, CDR2 YSYEKL. The CDR3 is 14 residues long. V was pared by 0 bases and J by 5 bases, with 11 bases between. The CDR3 here is CASSQDQERDEQYF. The CDR3 DNA follows: TGCGCCAGCAGCCAAGATCAGGAGAGGGACGAGCAGTACTTC.

The chain links TRBV11-2 to TRBJ2-2; 7 bases match TRBD2. The V and J ends lost 7 bases and 5 bases, in that order; junction bases with no gene match: 10. The CDR3 extends over 15 amino acids. Germline V gene data show CDR1 as SGHAT and CDR2 as FQNNGV. This CDR3 is CASTQGLAVTGELFF. CDR3 bases: TGTGCCAGCACCCAAGGGCTAGCGGTTACCGGGGAGCTGTTTTTT.

V gene TRBV19 combines with J gene TRBJ2-6; tentative D call: TRBD1 (6 bases). The germline gives CDR1 LNHDA, CDR2 SQIVND (reference sequence). CDR3 length equals 17 residues. V lost 3 bases and J 0 bases, leaving 12 bases between the germline ends. The DNA for the CDR3 is TGTGCCAGTAGTATGGGGGCGGGCTACTCTGGGGCCAACGTCCTGACTTTC. As protein: CASSMGAGYSGANVLTF.

The rearrangement joins TRBV7-2 to TRBJ2-5; maybe TRBD1 (5 bases). CDR1 SGHTA and CDR2 FQGNSA come from the germline V gene. V lost 7 bases and J lost 7, with 10 bases in between. The CDR3 runs to 11 residues. The chain's CDR3 is CASTLQGTQYF. The CDR3 nucleotides read TGTGCCAGCACCCTTCAGGGGACCCAGTACTTC.

The chain employs TRBV18 and TRBJ2-5, with D possibly matching TRBD2 (5 bases). CDR1 and CDR2 from the germline V gene are KGHSH and LQKENI. V shed 2 bases and J shed 4 bases, with 14 bases lying between them. CDR3 length equals 15 residues. CDR3 sequence reads: CASSPGGRTVETQYF. CDR3 DNA: TGTGCCAGCTCACCAGGAGGCCGGACCGTAGAGACCCAGTACTTC.

A few counts support this clone. The J gene is TRBJ1-1, the V gene TRBV9; D perhaps matches TRBD1 (5 bases). V dropped 3 bases and J dropped 6 bases, with 12 bases sitting between them. Germline-derived CDR1 and CDR2 are SGDLS and YYNGEE. The CDR3 loop spans 13 amino acids. The CDR3 nucleotides are TGTGCCAGCAGCGGTTTGCAGGGCGCTGAAGCTTTCTTT. Its protein is CASSGLQGAEAFF.

The genes are TRBV7-9 and TRBJ2-7; 7 bases are shared with TRBD1. The CDR3 is made up of 15 amino acids. The V gene end was trimmed by 5 bases and the J gene end by 4 bases; junction bases not matched to a gene: 11. Germline assignment: CDR1 SEHNR and CDR2 FQNEAQ (reference sequence). The CDR3 bases are TGTGCCAGCAGCCCCCACAGGGGTCCTACTTACGAGCAGTACTTC. It codes for CASSPHRGPTYEQYF.

This clone was counted between two and nine times. V usage is TRBV5-3 and J usage is TRBJ1-1; D is possibly TRBD1 (6 bases). TRBV5-3 is an open reading frame whose function is uncertain. Trimming took off 4 bases at V and 4 bases at J, with 14 bases between the two ends. The CDR3 is 14 residues long. The CDR3 loop reads CARSRGSGVTEAFF. CDR3 DNA: TGTGCCAGAAGCCGCGGGTCAGGGGTCACTGAAGCTTTCTTT.

J is TRBJ2-7 and V is TRBV7-8; weak D call: TRBD2 (6 bases). Between the trimmed V and J ends, which lost 4 bases and 6 bases, there was a span of 13 bases. The germline V gene encodes CDR1 SGHVS and CDR2 FQNEAQ. This CDR3 spans 13 amino acids. CDR3 amino acids: CASSYGGSPEQYF. The CDR3 DNA follows: TGTGCCAGCAGCTACGGGGGTTCTCCCGAGCAGTACTTC.

The chain employs TRBV9 and TRBJ2-5; 8 positions agree with TRBD1. The J call may be incorrect, as the DNA end agrees better with TRBJ2-7. Germline V gives CDR1 SGDLS, CDR2 YYNGEE. The CDR3 is 16 amino acids. CDR3 amino acids: CASSAGNLDRGLEQYF. DNA for the CDR3: TGTGCCAGCAGCGCCGGAAACCTTGACAGGGGTCTCGAGCAGTACTTC.

The chain joins TRBV5-4 to TRBJ1-2; the D is unclear. Germline loops: CDR1 SGHNT, CDR2 YYREEE (reference sequence). The CDR3 runs 13 residues. Trimming removed 2 bases at V and 6 bases at J, with 11 bases between. The CDR3 is CASSFKEQDGYTF. The CDR3 DNA reads as TGTGCCAGCAGCTTCAAGGAGCAAGATGGCTACACCTTC.

V is TRBV28 and J is TRBJ1-5, with D hard to call. CDR1 and CDR2 (germline): MDHEN, SYDVKM. V was trimmed by 5 bases and J by 4 bases, leaving 12 bases between them. The CDR3 extends over 14 amino acids. CDR3 in amino acids: CASSPPAPNQPQHF. In nucleotides, the CDR3 is TGTGCCAGCAGTCCCCCCGCGCCTAATCAGCCCCAGCATTTT.

The V gene is TRBV5-1, the J gene TRBJ2-1; D is uncertain. With 4 bases removed from V and 4 bases from J, the gap between germline ends came to 18 bases. Per the germline V gene, CDR1 is SGHRS and CDR2 is YFSETQ. The CDR3 covers 16 residues. For the CDR3, the DNA is TGCGCCAGCAGCGCCCTCGGTGGTAGTCTGTACAATGAGCAGTTCTTC. Translated, it gives CASSALGGSLYNEQFF.

This sequence joins TRBV7-2 and TRBJ2-1, with D maybe TRBD2 (5 bases). Germline-derived CDR1 and CDR2 are SGHTA and FQGNSA. The CDR3 contains 15 residues. V dropped 6 bases and J dropped 0 bases, with 12 bases sitting between them. DNA of the CDR3: TGTGCCAGCAGGCAGAGGGCTAGCTCCTACAATGAGCAGTTCTTC. Amino acids: CASRQRASSYNEQFF.

This clone was seen a few times. J is TRBJ2-1 and V is TRBV27; D might be TRBD2 (6 bases). The CDR3 has 16 amino acids. The V and J ends lost 0 bases and 0 bases respectively, with 9 bases between them. Per germline, CDR1 MNHEY and CDR2 SMNVEV (reference sequence). The CDR3 coding sequence is TGTGCCAGCAGTTTATCCGCGGGGAGCTCCTACAATGAGCAGTTCTTC. It is translated as CASSLSAGSSYNEQFF.

The chain recombines TRBV4-1 with TRBJ2-1; 12 bases agree with TRBD2. V lost 3 bases and J lost 7; bases outside the gene matches: 10. Germline V gives CDR1 MGHRA, CDR2 YSYEKL. The CDR3 is made up of 17 amino acids. The CDR3 region is CASSHPTSGRLRNEQFF. The CDR3 nucleotides are TGCGCCAGCAGCCACCCAACTAGCGGGAGGCTACGGAATGAGCAGTTCTTC.